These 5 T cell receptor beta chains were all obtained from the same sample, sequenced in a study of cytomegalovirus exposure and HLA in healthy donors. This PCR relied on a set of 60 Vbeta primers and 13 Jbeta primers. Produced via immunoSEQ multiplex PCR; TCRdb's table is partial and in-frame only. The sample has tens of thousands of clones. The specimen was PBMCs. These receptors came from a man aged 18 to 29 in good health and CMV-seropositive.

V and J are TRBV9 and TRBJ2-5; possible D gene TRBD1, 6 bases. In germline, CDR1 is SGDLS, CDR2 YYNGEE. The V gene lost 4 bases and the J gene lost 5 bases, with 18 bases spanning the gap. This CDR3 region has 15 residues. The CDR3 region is CASSPWGQPGETQYF. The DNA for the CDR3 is TGTGCCAGCAGCCCCTGGGGACAACCGGGGGAGACCCAGTACTTC. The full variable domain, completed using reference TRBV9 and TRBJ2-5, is DSGVTQTPKHLITATGQRVTLRCSPRSGDLSVYWYQQSLDQGLQFLIQYYNGEERAKGNILERFSAQQFPDLHSELNLSSLELGDSALYFCASSPWGQPGETQYFGPGTRLLVL.

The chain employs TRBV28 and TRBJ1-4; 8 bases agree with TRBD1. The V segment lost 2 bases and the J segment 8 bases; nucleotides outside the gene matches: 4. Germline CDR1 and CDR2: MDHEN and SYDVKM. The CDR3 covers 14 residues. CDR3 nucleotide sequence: TGTGCCAGCAGTTTAGGGGGACAGGCCGAAAAACTGTTTTTT. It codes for CASSLGGQAEKLFF.

CDR3 sequence: CASSPRTGGKTQYF. Written as DNA, the CDR3 is TGTGCCAGCAGTCCTAGGACAGGGGGGAAGACCCAGTACTTC. This chain uses TRBV6-5 with TRBJ2-5, with 10 bases lining up with TRBD1. V lost 5 bases to trimming and J lost 6 bases; unmatched junction nucleotides: 6. The CDR3 has 14 amino acids. Germline assignment: CDR1 MNHEY and CDR2 SVGAGI.

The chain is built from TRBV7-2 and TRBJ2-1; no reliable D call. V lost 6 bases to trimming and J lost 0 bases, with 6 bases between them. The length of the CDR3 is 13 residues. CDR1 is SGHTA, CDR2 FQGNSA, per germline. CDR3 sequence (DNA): TGTGCCAGCAGGATAGACTCCTACAATGAGCAGTTCTTC. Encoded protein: CASRIDSYNEQFF.

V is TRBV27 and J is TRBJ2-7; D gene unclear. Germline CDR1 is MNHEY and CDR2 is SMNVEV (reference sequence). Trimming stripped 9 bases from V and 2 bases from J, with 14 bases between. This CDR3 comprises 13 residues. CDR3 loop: CASASGGAYEQYF. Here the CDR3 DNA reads TGTGCCAGTGCCTCGGGTGGCGCCTACGAGCAGTACTTC.